This record concerns one TCR beta chain sequence. The antigen is unknown. The sample originates from a study of cytomegalovirus exposure and HLA in healthy donors. Whole-study context: Among 150 million to 200 million T cells, an earlier analysis found 90 million to 130 million unique TCR beta sequences.

The study, taken as a whole, reports: Reported performance of the classifier showed diagnosis of cytomegalovirus status with high specificity and sensitivity. Rare sequences made up most TCRs, while some public TCRs were found in many donors. In the analysis, some V segments, TRBV6-2 and TRBV6-3 included, were excluded as indistinguishable.

Trimming took off 2 bases at V and 5 bases at J, with 19 bases between the two ends. Germline V gene sequence: CDR1 SGHTA, CDR2 FQGTGA. The CDR3 loop spans 17 amino acids. The PCR ran on 60 Vbeta and 13 Jbeta primers. Produced via immunoSEQ multiplex PCR; TCRdb's table is partial and in-frame only. The sample consists of roughly 190,000 clones, around 86% of them appearing once. V usage is TRBV7-3 and J usage is TRBJ2-1; TRBD2 might be the D (5 bases). This TCR derives from a young woman in good health and CMV-seronegative. Sequencing was carried out using PBMCs. CDR3 DNA: TGTGCCAGCAGCTTAGGGATTTCCGGCGGGCCCGACAATGAGCAGTTCTTC. The encoded protein is CASSLGISGGPDNEQFF.